The T cell receptor beta chain described here comes from a study of blood T cell repertoires in COVID-19. Across the study: T cells, B-cell-depleted T cells, or PBMCs supplied cDNA or gDNA.

This CDR3 has 16 amino acids. Germline lookup yields CDR1 LGHNA and CDR2 YNFKEQ. The V and J ends lost 3 bases and 2 bases respectively, with 16 bases between them. Repertoires were generated with immunoSEQ multiplex PCR, while TCRdb's copy carries only in-frame clones and drops some. The sample has approximately 300,000 clones, approximately 92% seen once; the top ten hold around a sixth. Cohort assignment relied on participant-reported clinical history. The chain links TRBV4-2 to TRBJ1-2; D is possibly TRBD1 (6 bases). Sequenced sample: PBMCs or T cells enriched from blood (not recorded which). The sequence was collected from a woman aged 30 to 39 who had recovered from COVID-19. CDR3 DNA: TGTGCCAGCAGCCAGTTGACAGGAGCTCCAAACTATGGCTACACCTTC. It codes for CASSQLTGAPNYGYTF.